The 7 T cell receptor beta chains in this list originate from one sample, sequenced in a study of shared T cell receptors in the human thymus. Assay: immunoSEQ multiplex PCR; the TCRdb copy retains only in-frame clones and omits some. The data contain hundreds of thousands of clones, 70% to 90% of them seen just once; the ten biggest clones take up around 0.0099%. These data were likewise used in another study, on human thymus T cells.

Sequenced input: thymocytes. The receptors derive from a boy in the first two years of life with a congenital heart defect.

The chain joins TRBV14 to TRBJ2-5; TRBD1 matches 7 bases. CDR3 length equals 15 residues. The germline V gene encodes CDR1 SGHDN and CDR2 FVKESK. Trimming cost V 4 bases and J 4 bases; bases outside gene matches: 9. The CDR3 loop reads CASSPGQAHAETQYF. DNA for the CDR3: TGTGCCAGCAGCCCCGGACAGGCCCATGCAGAGACCCAGTACTTC.

The chain couples TRBV19 to TRBJ1-4; 8 positions match TRBD1. J gave up 3 bases and V 3 bases, and 3 bases lay outside the gene matches. The CDR3 contains 15 residues. Germline V gene lookup returns CDR1 LNHDA and CDR2 SQIVND (reference sequence). The chain's CDR3 is CASSIRTGPNEKLFF. The CDR3 DNA sequence: TGTGCCAGTAGTATTCGGACAGGGCCTAATGAAAAACTGTTTTTT.

The chain uses TRBV11-3 and TRBJ1-2; 8 positions match TRBD1. The J segment lost 6 bases and the V segment lost 4 bases, leaving 4 bases of the junction unmatched. The CDR3 runs to 13 residues. In germline, CDR1 is SGHNT, CDR2 YENEEA. This CDR3 is CASSCTGGDGYTF. CDR3 sequence (DNA): TGTGCCAGCAGCTGTACAGGGGGGGATGGCTACACCTTC.

The V and J genes are TRBV2 and TRBJ2-7; TRBD2 aligns across 7 bases. CDR3 length: 14 residues. Germline CDR1 and CDR2: SNHLY and FYNNEI. Trimming removed 8 bases from V and 0 bases from J; junction bases left unmatched: 7. Here the CDR3 reads CASRAGDSSYEQYF. The CDR3 nucleotides are TGTGCCAGCCGGGCGGGGGATAGCTCCTACGAGCAGTACTTC.

This sequence joins TRBV12-5 and TRBJ1-5; tentatively, D is TRBD1 (6 bases). The CDR3 is 15 residues long. Trimming left V 3 bases short and J 1 base short, with 10 bases between. Germline CDR1 is LGHNT and CDR2 is FRNRAP. In DNA, the CDR3 is TGTGCTAGTGGTTTTAGGGGGATCAGCAATCAGCCCCAGCATTTT. Its protein is CASGFRGISNQPQHF. Full variable domain (missing parts from reference TRBV12-5 and TRBJ1-5): DARVTQTPRHKVTEMGQEVTMRCQPILGHNTVFWYRQTMMQGLELLAYFRNRAPLDDSGMPKDRFSAEMPDATLATLKIQPSEPRDSAVYFCASGFRGISNQPQHFGDGTRLSIL.

The V and J genes are TRBV27 and TRBJ1-2; D is perhaps TRBD1 (5 bases). Per the germline V gene, CDR1 is MNHEY and CDR2 is SMNVEV (reference sequence). The CDR3 runs 20 residues. Trimming removed 6 bases at V and 0 bases at J, with 29 bases between. CDR3 amino acids: CASRKFGGKGRVISNYGYTF. The CDR3 DNA sequence: TGTGCCAGCAGAAAATTTGGGGGGAAAGGCAGGGTGATTTCTAACTATGGCTACACCTTC.

This clone was seen just once. The chain uses TRBV27 and TRBJ1-2; 8 bases fit TRBD1. From germline, CDR1 is MNHEY and CDR2 SMNVEV (reference sequence). V trimming: 2 bases; J trimming: 4 bases; junction bases outside the gene matches: 6. This CDR3 has 15 amino acids. The CDR3 DNA sequence: TGTGCCAGCAGTTTACGGACAGGGAGAGTCTATGGCTACACCTTC. This codes for CASSLRTGRVYGYTF.